This T cell receptor beta chain was captured by sequencing in a study of shared clonotypes between healthy human individuals. To note about this clone: The antigen remains undetermined.

It was CD45RO-negative cells, positively selected for CCR7, that made up naive CD8 cells, with terminally differentiated effector memory CD45RA+ cells excluded. Evenly divided among several immunoSEQ plates was the genomic DNA of each subset. Repertoires were generated with immunoSEQ multiplex PCR, while TCRdb's copy carries only in-frame clones and drops some. The sample yields millions of clones, under 95% seen once. Looked up from germline, CDR1 is SGHDN and CDR2 is FVKESK. CDR3 length equals 15 residues. Deletions cut 0 bases from V and 1 base from J, with 7 bases between. Broader study findings: The sharing of 4% to 5.5% of naive CD4 clonotypes was seen across a few donors. The generation probabilities recorded for non-shared clonotypes fell below those of clonotypes shared by all four donors. Collection of samples was limited to blood; tissue repertoires likely differ.

This chain connects TRBV14 to TRBJ2-4, with D perhaps TRBD2 (5 bases). Material for sequencing was naive CD8+ T cells from PBMCs. The receptor comes from a man between 18 and 29 years old in good health. Some clones in this sample may be carry-over from other donors' samples. The CDR3 DNA follows: TGTGCCAGCAGCCAAGACCCGGGGGCCAAAAACATTCAGTACTTC. It translates to CASSQDPGAKNIQYF.